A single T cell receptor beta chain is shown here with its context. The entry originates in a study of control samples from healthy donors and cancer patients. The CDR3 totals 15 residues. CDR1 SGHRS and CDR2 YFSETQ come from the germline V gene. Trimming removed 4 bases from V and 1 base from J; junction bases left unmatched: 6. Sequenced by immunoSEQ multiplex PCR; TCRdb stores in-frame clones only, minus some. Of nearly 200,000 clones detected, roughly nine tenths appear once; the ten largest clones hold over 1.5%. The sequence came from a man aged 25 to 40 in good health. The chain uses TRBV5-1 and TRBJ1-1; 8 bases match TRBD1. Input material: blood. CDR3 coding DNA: TGCGCCAGCAGCCCGCAGGGGGCATCGAACACTGAAGCTTTCTTT. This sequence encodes CASSPQGASNTEAFF.